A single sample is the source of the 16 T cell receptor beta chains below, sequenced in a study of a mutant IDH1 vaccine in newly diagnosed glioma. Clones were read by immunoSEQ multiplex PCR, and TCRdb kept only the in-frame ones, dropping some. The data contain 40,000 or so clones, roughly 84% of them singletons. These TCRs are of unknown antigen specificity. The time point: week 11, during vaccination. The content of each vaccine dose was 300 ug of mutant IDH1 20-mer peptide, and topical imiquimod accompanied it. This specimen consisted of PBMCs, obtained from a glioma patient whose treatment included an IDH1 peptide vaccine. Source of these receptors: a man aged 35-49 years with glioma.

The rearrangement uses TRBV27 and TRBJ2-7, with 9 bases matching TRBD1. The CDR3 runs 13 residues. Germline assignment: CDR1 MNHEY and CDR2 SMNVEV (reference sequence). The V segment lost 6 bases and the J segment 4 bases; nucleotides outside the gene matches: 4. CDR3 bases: TGTGCCAGCAGCGACAGGGGGATATACGAGCAGTACTTC. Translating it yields CASSDRGIYEQYF.

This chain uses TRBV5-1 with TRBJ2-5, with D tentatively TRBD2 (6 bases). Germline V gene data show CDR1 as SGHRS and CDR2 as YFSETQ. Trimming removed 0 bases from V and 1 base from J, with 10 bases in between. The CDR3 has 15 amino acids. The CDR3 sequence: CASSLEGGTQETQYF. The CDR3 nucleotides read TGCGCCAGCAGCTTGGAAGGCGGGACCCAAGAGACCCAGTACTTC.

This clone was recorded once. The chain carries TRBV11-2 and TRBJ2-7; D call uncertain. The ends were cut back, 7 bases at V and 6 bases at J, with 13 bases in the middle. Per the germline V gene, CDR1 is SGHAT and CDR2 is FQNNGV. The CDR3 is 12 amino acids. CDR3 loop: CASNNPGPEQYF. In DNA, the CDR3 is TGTGCCAGCAATAACCCGGGTCCCGAGCAGTACTTC.

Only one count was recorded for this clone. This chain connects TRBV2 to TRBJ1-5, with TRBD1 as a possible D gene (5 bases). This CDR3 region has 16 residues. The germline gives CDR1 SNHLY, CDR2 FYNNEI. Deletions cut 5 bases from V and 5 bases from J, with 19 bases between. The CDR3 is CASSLFTLRGHQPQHF. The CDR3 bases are TGTGCCAGCAGTCTCTTTACGTTGAGGGGCCATCAGCCCCAGCATTTT. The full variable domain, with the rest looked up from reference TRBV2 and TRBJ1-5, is EPEVTQTPSHQVTQMGQEVILRCVPISNHLYFYWYRQILGQKVEFLVSFYNNEISEKSEIFDDQFSVERPDGSNFTLKIRSTKLEDSAMYFCASSLFTLRGHQPQHFGDGTRLSIL.

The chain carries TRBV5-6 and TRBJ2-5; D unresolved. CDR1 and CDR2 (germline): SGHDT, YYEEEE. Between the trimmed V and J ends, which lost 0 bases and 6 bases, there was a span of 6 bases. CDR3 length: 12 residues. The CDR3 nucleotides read TGTGCCAGCAGCTTGGCCTCGCAGACCCAGTACTTC. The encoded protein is CASSLASQTQYF.

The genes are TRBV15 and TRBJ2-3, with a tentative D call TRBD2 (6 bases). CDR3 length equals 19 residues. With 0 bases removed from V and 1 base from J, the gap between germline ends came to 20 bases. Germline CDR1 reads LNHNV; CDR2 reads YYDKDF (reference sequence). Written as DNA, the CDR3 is TGTGCCACCAGCAGAGACAATTTTCTCGGGGGAGTGGGCACAGATACGCAGTATTTT. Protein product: CATSRDNFLGGVGTDTQYF.

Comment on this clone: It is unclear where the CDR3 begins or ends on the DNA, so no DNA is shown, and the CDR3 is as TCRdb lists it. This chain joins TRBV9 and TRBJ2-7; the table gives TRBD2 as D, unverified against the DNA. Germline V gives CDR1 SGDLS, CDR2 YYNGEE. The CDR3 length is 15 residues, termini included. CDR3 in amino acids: CASSVGRGTSGSLYF.

The chain's CDR3 is CASRDYIGRQPQHF. The DNA for the CDR3 is TGTGCCAGCAGAGACTACATCGGCCGTCAGCCCCAGCATTTT. This chain links TRBV6-1 with TRBJ1-5; D not resolved. Germline V gene sequence: CDR1 MNHNS, CDR2 SASEGT. V lost 6 bases and J lost 6, with 15 bases in between. CDR3 length: 14 amino acids.

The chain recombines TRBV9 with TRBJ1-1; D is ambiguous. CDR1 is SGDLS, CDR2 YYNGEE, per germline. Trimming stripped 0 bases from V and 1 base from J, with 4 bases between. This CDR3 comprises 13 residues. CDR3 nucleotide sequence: TGTGCCAGCAGCGTAGTTCAGAACACTGAAGCTTTCTTT. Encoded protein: CASSVVQNTEAFF.

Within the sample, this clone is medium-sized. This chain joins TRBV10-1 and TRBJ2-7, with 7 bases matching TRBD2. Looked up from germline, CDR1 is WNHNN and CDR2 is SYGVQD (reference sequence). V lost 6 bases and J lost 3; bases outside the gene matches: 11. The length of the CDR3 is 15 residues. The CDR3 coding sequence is TGCGCCAGCAGACCCCAGCGGGATACCCTCTACGAGCAGTACTTC. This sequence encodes CASRPQRDTLYEQYF.

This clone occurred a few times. This CDR3 is CASSFAQSPLYEQYF. The CDR3 coding sequence is TGTGCCAGCAGCTTCGCCCAATCCCCCCTCTACGAGCAGTACTTC. The chain has TRBV7-2 and TRBJ2-7; D not resolved. From germline, CDR1 is SGHTA and CDR2 FQGNSA. The V gene lost 3 bases and the J gene lost 3 bases, with 15 bases spanning the gap. The CDR3 contains 15 residues.

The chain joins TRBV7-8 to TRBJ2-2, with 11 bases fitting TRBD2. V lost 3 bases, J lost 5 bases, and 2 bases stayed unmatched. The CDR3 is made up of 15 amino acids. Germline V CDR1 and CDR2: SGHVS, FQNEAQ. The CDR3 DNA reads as TGTGCCAGCAGCTTGACTAGCGGGATTACCGGGGAGCTGTTTTTT. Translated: CASSLTSGITGELFF.

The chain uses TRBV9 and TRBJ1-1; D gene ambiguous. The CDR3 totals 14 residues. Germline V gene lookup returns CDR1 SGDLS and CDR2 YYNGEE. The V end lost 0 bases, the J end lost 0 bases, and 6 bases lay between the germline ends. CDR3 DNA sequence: TGTGCCAGCAGCGTAGTAGGGTTGAACACTGAAGCTTTCTTT. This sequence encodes CASSVVGLNTEAFF.

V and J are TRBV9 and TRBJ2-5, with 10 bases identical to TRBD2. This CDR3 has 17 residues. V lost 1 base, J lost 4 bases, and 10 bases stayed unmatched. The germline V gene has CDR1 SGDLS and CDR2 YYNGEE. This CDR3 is CASSVSGSGGRGETQYF. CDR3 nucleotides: TGTGCCAGCAGCGTATCGGGTAGCGGGGGGAGAGGAGAGACCCAGTACTTC.

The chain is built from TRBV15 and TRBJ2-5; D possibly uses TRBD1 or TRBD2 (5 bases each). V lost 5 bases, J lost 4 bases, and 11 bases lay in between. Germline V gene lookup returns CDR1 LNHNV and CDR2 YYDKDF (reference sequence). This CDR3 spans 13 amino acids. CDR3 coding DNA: TGTGCCACCAGCCGGGACGTAGGAGAGACCCAGTACTTC. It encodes CATSRDVGETQYF.

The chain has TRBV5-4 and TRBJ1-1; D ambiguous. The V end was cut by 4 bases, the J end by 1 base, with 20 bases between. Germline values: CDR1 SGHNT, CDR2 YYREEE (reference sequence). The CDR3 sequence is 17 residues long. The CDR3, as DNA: TGTGCCAGCAGCCCCTTTCTCGTGGGCGCGGGGAACACTGAAGCTTTCTTT. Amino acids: CASSPFLVGAGNTEAFF.